This entry describes one T cell receptor (beta chain). Its antigen remains unknown. This sample was included in a study of a mutant IDH1 vaccine in newly diagnosed glioma. In the study overall: Most patients had radiochemotherapy with temozolomide before enrollment; others had one alone.

Whole-study findings and limits: The authors found pseudoprogression apparently unrelated to changes in top peripheral T cell clonotypes.

Time point of the sample: week 23, last vaccination. A 20-mer mutant IDH1 peptide at 300 ug was injected subcutaneously with topical imiquimod. With V trimmed by 1 base and J by 5 bases, 8 bases remained unmatched. Germline values: CDR1 SGHNT, CDR2 YYREEE (reference sequence). This CDR3 spans 15 amino acids. The table came from immunoSEQ multiplex PCR; TCRdb's copy has only in-frame clones and leaves some out. The sample records 50,000 to 60,000 clones, 80% being singletons. The rearrangement joins TRBV5-4 to TRBJ2-5; 7 positions match TRBD1. The clonotype comes from a man between 35 and 55 years old with glioma. Here the sequenced sample was PBMCs, taken from a glioma patient whose treatment included an IDH1 peptide vaccine. CDR3 loop: CASSLSAGGSETQYF. CDR3 sequence (DNA): TGTGCCAGCAGCTTGTCGGCAGGGGGTTCGGAGACCCAGTACTTC.